The TCR beta chain described here comes from a study of blood T cell repertoires in COVID-19. Study context: PBMCs, B-cell-depleted T cells, or T cells provided the cDNA or gDNA that made up the material.

Data came from immunoSEQ multiplex PCR; TCRdb stores just in-frame clones and leaves some out. The top ten clones hold approximately 10% of a sample with about 220,000 clones, about 79% of them seen once. Trimming shortened V by 3 bases and J by 0 bases, and 4 bases separated the two germline ends. CDR3 length: 14 residues. Germline CDR1 SGDLS, CDR2 YYNGEE. The origin of this receptor is a man between 50 and 59 years old with active or convalescent COVID-19. Sequences were obtained from peripheral blood. The rearrangement links TRBV9 to TRBJ2-6; D is uncertain. Here the CDR3 reads CASSAYSGANVLTF. The CDR3 region has the DNA TGTGCCAGCAGCGCTTACTCTGGGGCCAACGTCCTGACTTTC.